This TCR beta chain emerged from a study of T cell repertoires in cytomegalovirus infection. About the study: Indications of both CMV infection and matching HLA type were provided by public TCR beta signatures.

Study-wide results and caveats: HLA-C-restricted CMV clonotypes gave the most frequent clonotype in two of eight donors.

This CDR3 contains 13 residues. The germline V and J ends were trimmed by 4 bases and 4 bases, with 13 bases remaining between them. Germline V lookup: CDR1 SQVTM, CDR2 ANQGSEA. TCRdb itself ran the reads through MiXCR, one entry per CDR3 protein. This repertoire shows fewer than 550,000 distinct CDR3 sequences, roughly 29% found once; its top ten account for about 13%. As to this clonotype: The antigen remains undetermined.

This TCR was sampled from a human donor in good health (CMV status not recorded). Some clones in this sample may be carry-over from other donors' samples. The specimen sequenced was PBMCs. The chain couples TRBV29-1 to TRBJ1-1, with D possibly matching TRBD1 (6 bases). CDR3 bases: TGCAGCGTTGCGACAGGTCGGGGCACTGAAGCTTTCTTT. Protein product: CSVATGRGTEAFF.